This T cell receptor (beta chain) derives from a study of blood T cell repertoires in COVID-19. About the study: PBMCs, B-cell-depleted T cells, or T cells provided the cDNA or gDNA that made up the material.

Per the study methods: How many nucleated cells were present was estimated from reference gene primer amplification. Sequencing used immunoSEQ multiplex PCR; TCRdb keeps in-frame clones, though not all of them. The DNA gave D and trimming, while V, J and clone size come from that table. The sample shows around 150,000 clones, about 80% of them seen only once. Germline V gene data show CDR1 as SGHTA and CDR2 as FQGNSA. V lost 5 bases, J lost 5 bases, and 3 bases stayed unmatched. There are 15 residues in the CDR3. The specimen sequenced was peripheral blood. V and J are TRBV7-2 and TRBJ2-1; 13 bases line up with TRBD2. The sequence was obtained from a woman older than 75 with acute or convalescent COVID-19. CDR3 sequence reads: CASSPGLAGNNEQFF. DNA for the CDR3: TGTGCCAGCAGCCCGGGACTAGCGGGAAACAATGAGCAGTTCTTC.